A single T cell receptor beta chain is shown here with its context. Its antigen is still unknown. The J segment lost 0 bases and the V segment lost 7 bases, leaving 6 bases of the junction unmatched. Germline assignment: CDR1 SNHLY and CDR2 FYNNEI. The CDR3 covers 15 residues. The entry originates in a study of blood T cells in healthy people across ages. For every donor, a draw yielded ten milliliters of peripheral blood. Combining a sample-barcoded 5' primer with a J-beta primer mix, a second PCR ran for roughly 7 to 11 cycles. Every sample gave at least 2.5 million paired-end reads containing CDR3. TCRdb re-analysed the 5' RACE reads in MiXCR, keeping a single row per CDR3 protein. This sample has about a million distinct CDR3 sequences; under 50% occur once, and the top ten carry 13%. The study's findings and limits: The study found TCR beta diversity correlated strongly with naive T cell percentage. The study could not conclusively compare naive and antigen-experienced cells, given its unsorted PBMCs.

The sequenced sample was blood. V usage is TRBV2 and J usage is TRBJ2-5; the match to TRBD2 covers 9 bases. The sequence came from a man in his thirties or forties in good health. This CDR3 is CASKAASGNQETQYF. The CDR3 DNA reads TGTGCCAGCAAGGCGGCTAGCGGGAACCAAGAGACCCAGTACTTC.